These 15 T cell receptor beta chains were all obtained from the same sample, sequenced in a study of T cell responses to AZD1222 COVID-19 vaccine. The repertoire was sequenced with immunoSEQ multiplex PCR; TCRdb's copy has only in-frame clones and lacks some. The repertoire has roughly 70,000 clones, 80% to 90% of them found once; the top ten carry about 6.5%. The source material was peripheral blood, sampled 28 days after the second AZD1222 dose. The receptors were gathered from an adult who received the AZD1222 COVID-19 vaccine.

This chain uses TRBV6-4 with TRBJ2-7; a possible D gene is TRBD1 (5 bases). CDR3 size: 16 residues. Germline lookup yields CDR1 MRHNA and CDR2 SNTAGT. V gave up 2 bases and J gave up 3 bases, with 17 bases separating them. As DNA, the CDR3 is TGTGCCAGCAGTGACACGGGCAGGGTCATGTGCTACGAGCAGTACTTC. It translates to CASSDTGRVMCYEQYF.

This chain uses TRBV25-1 with TRBJ2-3; D unresolved. The germline V gene encodes CDR1 MGHDK and CDR2 SYGVNS. The CDR3 is made up of 15 amino acids. Trimming took off 6 bases at V and 1 base at J, with 14 bases between the two ends. The CDR3 region is CASSERDVGTDTQYF. In DNA form, the CDR3 reads TGTGCCAGCAGCGAAAGGGATGTGGGCACAGATACGCAGTATTTT.

V is TRBV30 and J is TRBJ1-5, with D uncertain. Trimming pared 5 bases from V and 0 bases from J, leaving 14 bases between. Germline values: CDR1 GTSNPN, CDR2 SVGIG (reference sequence). The CDR3 extends over 15 amino acids. In DNA form, the CDR3 reads TGTGCCTGGTCCGGCACGCTATATAGCAATCAGCCCCAGCATTTT. Protein product: CAWSGTLYSNQPQHF.

This clone was seen once. The chain combines TRBV4-3 with TRBJ2-7; 9 nucleotides align to TRBD1. This CDR3 spans 15 amino acids. Trimming at V came to 0 bases and at J to 4 bases, leaving 4 bases not matched to a gene. Germline CDR1 LGHNA, CDR2 YSLEER. The CDR3 nucleotides are TGCGCCAGCAGCCAAGATTTGACAGGGGGTTACGAGCAGTACTTC. Its translation is CASSQDLTGGYEQYF.

J is TRBJ2-7 and V is TRBV3-1 (or the pseudogene TRBV3-2), with D perhaps matching TRBD1 (6 bases). V was trimmed by 3 bases and J by 2 bases, leaving 11 bases between them. This CDR3 region has 14 residues. Germline CDR1 and CDR2: LGHDT and YNNKEL (reference sequence). This CDR3 reads CASSHRTDPYEQYF. The CDR3 nucleotides are TGTGCCAGCAGCCACCGGACAGATCCCTACGAGCAGTACTTC.

In its sample, this clone ranks as medium-sized. V gene TRBV6-5 combines with J gene TRBJ1-4; 8 bases are a match to TRBD1. The CDR3 extends over 14 amino acids. CDR1 is MNHEY, CDR2 SVGAGI, per germline. V lost 4 bases to trimming and J lost 8 bases; unmatched junction nucleotides: 6. CDR3 residues: CASSSAGGEEKLFF. The CDR3 DNA is TGTGCCAGCAGTTCCGCAGGGGGCGAAGAAAAACTGTTTTTT.

The rearrangement uses TRBV24-1 and TRBJ2-5, with 8 positions matching TRBD1. CDR1 is KGHDR and CDR2 is SFDVKD in the germline V gene. J gave up 5 bases and V 3 bases, and 13 bases lay outside the gene matches. There are 17 residues in the CDR3. CDR3 amino acids: CATSDGPGQAEWETQYF. The DNA of the CDR3 is TGTGCCACCAGTGATGGTCCGGGACAGGCCGAATGGGAGACCCAGTACTTC.

V gene TRBV7-9 combines with J gene TRBJ2-1; D is ambiguous. Germline V gene lookup returns CDR1 SEHNR and CDR2 FQNEAQ (reference sequence). The V and J ends lost 3 bases and 8 bases respectively, with 17 bases between them. The CDR3 covers 15 residues. Here the CDR3 DNA reads TGTGCCAGCAGCTTGGTGGAGCCCCGAGGCGATGAGCAGTTCTTC. Protein product: CASSLVEPRGDEQFF.

This clone was seen more than once but under ten times. The chain recombines TRBV30 with TRBJ1-2; D gene ambiguous. Trimming stripped 4 bases from V and 5 bases from J, with 14 bases between. The CDR3 covers 13 residues. The V gene's germline CDR1 is GTSNPN and CDR2 SVGIG (reference sequence). DNA of the CDR3: TGTGCCTGGACCCAAAATCGGGGTTATGGCTACACCTTC. It encodes CAWTQNRGYGYTF.

The rearrangement uses TRBV15 and TRBJ1-2; 10 bases align to TRBD1. V lost 0 bases to trimming and J lost 2 bases; unmatched junction nucleotides: 3. Germline CDR1 LNHNV, CDR2 YYDKDF (reference sequence). The CDR3 runs to 16 residues. The CDR3 DNA reads as TGTGCCACCAGCAGAGATCCGACAGGGGGCAACTATGGCTACACCTTC. This sequence encodes CATSRDPTGGNYGYTF.

The CDR3 spells CATSRMPDREAYEQYF. CDR3 nucleotides: TGTGCCACCAGCAGAATGCCAGACAGGGAGGCCTACGAGCAGTACTTC. This chain joins TRBV15 and TRBJ2-7; possible D gene TRBD1, 7 bases. V lost 2 bases to trimming and J lost 2 bases, with 16 bases between them. Germline CDR1 LNHNV, CDR2 YYDKDF (reference sequence). This CDR3 comprises 16 residues.

V is TRBV7-8 and J is TRBJ1-4; D unresolved. Trimming took off 3 bases at V and 3 bases at J, with 11 bases between the two ends. CDR1 is SGHVS and CDR2 is FQNEAQ in the germline V gene. CDR3 length: 15 amino acids. The CDR3 is CASSFYHSANEKLFF. The CDR3 DNA reads as TGTGCCAGCAGCTTTTACCACAGCGCTAATGAAAAACTGTTTTTT.

CDR3 sequence (DNA): TGTGCCAGCAGCTTCTGGGAAAACACCATATATTTT. It specifies CASSFWENTIYF. The chain employs TRBV13 and TRBJ1-3; D gene uncertain. The CDR3 is made up of 12 amino acids. Germline CDR1 and CDR2: PRHDT and FYEKMQ (reference sequence). Trimming pared 3 bases from V and 6 bases from J, leaving 6 bases between.

The genes are TRBV27 and TRBJ1-5; D is ambiguous. The CDR3 totals 13 residues. Germline lookup yields CDR1 MNHEY and CDR2 SMNVEV (reference sequence). V was cut by 7 bases and J by 6 bases, with 13 bases left in between. CDR3 coding DNA: TGTGCCAGCACCAGGACCGCGGGTCAGCCCCAGCATTTT. This gives the protein CASTRTAGQPQHF.

The rearrangement uses TRBV19 and TRBJ1-3; 7 bases align to TRBD1. The CDR3 sequence is 18 residues long. J gave up 4 bases and V 0 bases, and 12 bases lay outside the gene matches. CDR1 LNHDA and CDR2 SQIVND come from the germline V gene (reference sequence). The CDR3 loop reads CASSIDGVAGTAGNTIYF. The CDR3, as DNA: TGTGCCAGTAGTATAGATGGTGTCGCCGGGACAGCGGGAAACACCATATATTTT.